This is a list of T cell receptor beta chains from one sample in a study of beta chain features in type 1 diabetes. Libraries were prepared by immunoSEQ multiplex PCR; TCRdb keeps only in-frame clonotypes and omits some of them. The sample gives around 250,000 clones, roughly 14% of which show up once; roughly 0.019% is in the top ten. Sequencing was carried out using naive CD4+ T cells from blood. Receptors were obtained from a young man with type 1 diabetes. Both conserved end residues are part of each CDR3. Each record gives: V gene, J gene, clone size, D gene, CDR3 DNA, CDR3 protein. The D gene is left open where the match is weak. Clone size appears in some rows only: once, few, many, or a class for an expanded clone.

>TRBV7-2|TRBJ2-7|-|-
TGTGCCAGCAGCCGCAAGACGGGAGCCTACGAGCAGTACTTC
CASSRKTGAYEQYF
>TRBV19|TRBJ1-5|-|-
TGTGCCAGTAGTATAGAAGGGGGGGATCAGCCCCAGCATTTT
CASSIEGGDQPQHF
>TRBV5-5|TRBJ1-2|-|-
TGTGCCAGCAGCTTGGACACCGACTATGGCTACACCTTC
CASSLDTDYGYTF
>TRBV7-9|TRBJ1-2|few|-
TGTGCCAGCAGCGAAGGAGGAGGCTACACCTTC
CASSEGGGYTF
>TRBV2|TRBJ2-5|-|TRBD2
TGTGCCAGCAGTGCCGGGACTAGCGTGCGGGAGACCCAGTACTTC
CASSAGTSVRETQYF
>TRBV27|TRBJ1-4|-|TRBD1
TGTGCCAGCAGTAGACAGGGTTGGGAAAAACTGTTTTTT
CASSRQGWEKLFF
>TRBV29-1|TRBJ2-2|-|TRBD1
TGCAGCATGGGACAGGGGCGCACCGGGGAGCTGTTTTTT
CSMGQGRTGELFF
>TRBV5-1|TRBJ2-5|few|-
TGCGCCACCAAAAGGCCAGGGGCCCAAGAGACCCAGTACTTC
CATKRPGAQETQYF
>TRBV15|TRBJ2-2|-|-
TGTGCCACCAGCAGCCCGGGGAAACAGGGGAACACCGGGGAGCTGTTTTTT
CATSSPGKQGNTGELFF
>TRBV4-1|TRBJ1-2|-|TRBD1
TGCGCCAGCAGCCAGTATCCGGGACAGGGCCCTGGCTACACCTTC
CASSQYPGQGPGYTF
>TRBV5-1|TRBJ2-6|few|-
TGCGCCAGCGTGCTCGGCAGGCCCTCTGGGGCCAACGTCCTGACTTTC
CASVLGRPSGANVLTF
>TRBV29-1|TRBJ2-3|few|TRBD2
TGCAGCGTCCTCCTAGCGGGAGCGCCAACCTGGTATTTT
CSVLLAGAPTWYF
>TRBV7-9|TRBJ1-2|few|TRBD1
TGTGCCAGCAGCAAGACAGGGCTAGACTATGGCTACACCTTC
CASSKTGLDYGYTF
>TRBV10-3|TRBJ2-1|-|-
TGTGCCATCAGTGAGTCCGGCCTAGGTAATGAGCAGTTCTTC
CAISESGLGNEQFF